This TCR beta chain was sequenced in a study of response to subunit inactivated influenza vaccine (dated by TCRdb to 2017 to 2018). A note on the overall study: The study used deep quantitative T cell receptor repertoire profiling to track responses to a trivalent subunit inactivated influenza vaccine. Broad study findings and their caveats: The authors suggested that each seasonal influenza vaccination may recruit only a limited number of new T cells.

Comment on this clonotype: The specificity of this receptor is unknown. No much larger clone exists at a distance of one base, and base qualities are not known.

V was cut back by 5 bases and J by 6 bases, leaving a gap of 8 bases between them. Including the terminal cysteine and phenylalanine, the CDR3 comprises 12 residues. Just the 36-base CDR3 DNA is kept, in frame starting at base 1. The germline V gene (reference sequence) sets CDR1 to LGHDT and CDR2 to YNNKEL. Library prep was done by RT-PCR. TCRdb names Illumina HiSeq 2500 as the instrument used. The public reads were run again by TCRdb, first through fastp at Q25 and then through MiXCR, and only productive beta chains were kept. Each CDR3 protein gets just one entry, which takes the most common genes and DNA from the rows behind it. Counted in this sample were 630,000 or so distinct CDR3 sequences; 15% to 19% of them appeared once. The ten biggest clones cover 11% of the sample.

The rearrangement joined TRBV3-1 to TRBJ1-5; too little of a D gene remains to name it. The source was PBMCs from blood, collected approximately 12 days after vaccination. The sequence was obtained from a man aged 45-65 years who received an inactivated influenza vaccine. Donor details come from another sample of the same person, matched by shared clones. The CDR3 loop reads CASSKGFQPQHF. In nucleotides, the sequence is TGTGCCAGCAGCAAAGGGTTTCAGCCCCAGCATTTT.